This section outlines one T cell receptor beta chain sequence together with its context. Other DNA sequences in this specimen translate into the identical CDR3. Unmatched junction bases numbered 2, after V lost 1 base and J lost 5 bases. The CDR3 covers 13 residues. The table came from immunoSEQ multiplex PCR; TCRdb's copy has only in-frame clones and leaves some out. The table shows around 110,000 clones, with over 80% occurring only once. The entry originates in a study of blood T cell repertoires in COVID-19. Study overall: From the United States, Italy and Spain came samples of acute and convalescent COVID-19.

V and J are TRBV12-3 or TRBV12-4 and TRBJ2-7, with 7 positions matching TRBD2. Sequenced sample: peripheral blood. The TCR originated in a young man with acute or convalescent COVID-19. CDR3 nucleotide sequence: TGTGCCAGCAGTTTAGGGCTAGCGGACGAGCAGTACTTC. Amino acid sequence: CASSLGLADEQYF.